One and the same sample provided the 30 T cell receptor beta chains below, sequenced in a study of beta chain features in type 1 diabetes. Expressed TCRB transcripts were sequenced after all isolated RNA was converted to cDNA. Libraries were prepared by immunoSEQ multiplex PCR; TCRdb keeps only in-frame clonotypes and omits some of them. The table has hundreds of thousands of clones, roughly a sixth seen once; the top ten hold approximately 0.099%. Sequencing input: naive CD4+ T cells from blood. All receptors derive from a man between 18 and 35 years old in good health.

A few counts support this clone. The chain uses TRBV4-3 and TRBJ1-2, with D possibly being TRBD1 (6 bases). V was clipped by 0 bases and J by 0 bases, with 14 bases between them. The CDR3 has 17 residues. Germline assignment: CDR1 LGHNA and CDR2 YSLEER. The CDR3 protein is CASSQDTGRTANYGYTF. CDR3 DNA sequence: TGCGCCAGCAGCCAAGACACCGGACGGACAGCTAACTATGGCTACACCTTC.

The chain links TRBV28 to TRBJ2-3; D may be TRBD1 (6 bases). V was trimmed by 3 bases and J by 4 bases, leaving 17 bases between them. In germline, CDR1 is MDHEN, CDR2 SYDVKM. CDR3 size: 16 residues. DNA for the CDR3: TGTGCCAGCAGTTTCTCACAGGGCGCGGGTCCAGATACGCAGTATTTT. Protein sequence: CASSFSQGAGPDTQYF.

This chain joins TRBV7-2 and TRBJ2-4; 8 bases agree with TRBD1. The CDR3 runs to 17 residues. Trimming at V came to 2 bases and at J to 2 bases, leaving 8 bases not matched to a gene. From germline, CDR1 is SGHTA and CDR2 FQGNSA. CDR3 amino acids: CASSLPAGGLTKNIQYF. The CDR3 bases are TGTGCCAGCAGCTTACCAGCAGGGGGCTTGACCAAAAACATTCAGTACTTC.

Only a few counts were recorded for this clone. In DNA, the CDR3 is TGCGCCAGCAGCCAAACGGGACAGGCCTCCCGCGGGCAGTACTTC. Translation gives CASSQTGQASRGQYF. This sequence joins TRBV4-1 and TRBJ2-7; 8 nucleotides align to TRBD1. Trimming cost V 2 bases and J 9 bases; bases outside gene matches: 12. CDR3 length equals 15 residues. CDR1 and CDR2 from the germline V gene are MGHRA and YSYEKL.

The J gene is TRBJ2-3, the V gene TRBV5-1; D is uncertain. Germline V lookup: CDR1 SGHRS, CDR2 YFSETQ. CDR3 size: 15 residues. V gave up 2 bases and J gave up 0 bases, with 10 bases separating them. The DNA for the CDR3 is TGCGCCAGCAGCTTCGGGCCAACTAGCACAGATACGCAGTATTTT. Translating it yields CASSFGPTSTDTQYF.

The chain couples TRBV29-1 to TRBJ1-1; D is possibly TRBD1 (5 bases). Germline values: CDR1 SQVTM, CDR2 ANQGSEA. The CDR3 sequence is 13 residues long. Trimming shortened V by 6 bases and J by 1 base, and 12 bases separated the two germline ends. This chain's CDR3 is CSVPGSWNTEAFF. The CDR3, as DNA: TGCAGCGTCCCAGGGAGTTGGAACACTGAAGCTTTCTTT.

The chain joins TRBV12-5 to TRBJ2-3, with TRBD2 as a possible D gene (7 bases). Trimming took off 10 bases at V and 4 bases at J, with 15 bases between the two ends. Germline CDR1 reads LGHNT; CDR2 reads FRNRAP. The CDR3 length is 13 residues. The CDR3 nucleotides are TGTGCTACCCGCCGGGGGGCGGCAGATACGCAGTATTTT. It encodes CATRRGAADTQYF.

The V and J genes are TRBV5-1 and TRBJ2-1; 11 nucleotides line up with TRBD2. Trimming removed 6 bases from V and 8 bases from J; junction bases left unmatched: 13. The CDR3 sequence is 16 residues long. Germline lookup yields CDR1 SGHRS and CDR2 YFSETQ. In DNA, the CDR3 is TGCGCCAGCACCCCATATAGCGGGAGGGCCATGGATGAGCAGTTCTTC. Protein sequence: CASTPYSGRAMDEQFF.

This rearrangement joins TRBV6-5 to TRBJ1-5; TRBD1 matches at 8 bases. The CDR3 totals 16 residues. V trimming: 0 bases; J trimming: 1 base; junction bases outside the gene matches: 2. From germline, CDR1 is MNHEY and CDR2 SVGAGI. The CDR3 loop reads CASSYSYRGSNQPQHF. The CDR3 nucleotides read TGTGCCAGCAGTTACTCGTACAGGGGGAGCAATCAGCCCCAGCATTTT.

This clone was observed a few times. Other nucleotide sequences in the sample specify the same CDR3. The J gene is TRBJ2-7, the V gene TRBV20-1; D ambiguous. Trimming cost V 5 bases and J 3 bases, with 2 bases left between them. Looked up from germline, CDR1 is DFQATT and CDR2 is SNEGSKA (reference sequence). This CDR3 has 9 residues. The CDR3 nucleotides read TGCAGTGCTGGCTACGAGCAGTACTTC. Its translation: CSAGYEQYF.

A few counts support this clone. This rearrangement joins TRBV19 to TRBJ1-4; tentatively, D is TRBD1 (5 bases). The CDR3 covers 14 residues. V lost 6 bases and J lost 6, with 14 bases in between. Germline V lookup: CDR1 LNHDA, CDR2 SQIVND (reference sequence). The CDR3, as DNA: TGTGCCAGTAGCACCCGGGACTTTGATGAAAAACTGTTTTTT. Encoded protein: CASSTRDFDEKLFF.

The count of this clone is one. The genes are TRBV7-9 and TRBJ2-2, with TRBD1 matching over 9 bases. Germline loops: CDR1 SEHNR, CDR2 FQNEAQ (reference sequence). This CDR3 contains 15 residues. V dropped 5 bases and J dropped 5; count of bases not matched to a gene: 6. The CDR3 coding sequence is TGTGCCAGCAGCCGGGACAGGGCAGTAACCGGGGAGCTGTTTTTT. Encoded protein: CASSRDRAVTGELFF.

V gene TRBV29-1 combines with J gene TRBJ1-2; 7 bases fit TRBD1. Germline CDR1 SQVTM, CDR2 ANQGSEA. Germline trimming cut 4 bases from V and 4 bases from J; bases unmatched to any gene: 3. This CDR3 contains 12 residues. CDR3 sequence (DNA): TGCAGCGTTGGGGGACAGCTCTATGGCTACACCTTC. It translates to CSVGGQLYGYTF.

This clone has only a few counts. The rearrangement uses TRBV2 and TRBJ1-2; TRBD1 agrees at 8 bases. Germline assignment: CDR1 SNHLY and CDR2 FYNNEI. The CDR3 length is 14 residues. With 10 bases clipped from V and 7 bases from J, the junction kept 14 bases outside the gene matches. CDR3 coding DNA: TGTGCCACCAAACGGGGGCAGGGGGCGATTGGCTACACCTTC. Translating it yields CATKRGQGAIGYTF.

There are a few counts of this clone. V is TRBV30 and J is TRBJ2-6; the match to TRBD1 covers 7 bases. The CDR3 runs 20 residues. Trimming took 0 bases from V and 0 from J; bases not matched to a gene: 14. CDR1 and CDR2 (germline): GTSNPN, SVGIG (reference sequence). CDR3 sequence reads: CAWSVNTPGTAYSGANVLTF. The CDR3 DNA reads TGTGCCTGGAGTGTAAATACCCCCGGGACAGCATACTCTGGGGCCAACGTCCTGACTTTC.

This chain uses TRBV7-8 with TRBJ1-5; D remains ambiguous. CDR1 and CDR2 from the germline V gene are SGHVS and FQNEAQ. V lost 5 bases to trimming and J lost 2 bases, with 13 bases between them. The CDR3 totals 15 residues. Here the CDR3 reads CASSLTRAGNQPQHF. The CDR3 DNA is TGTGCCAGCAGCCTCACCCGGGCGGGCAATCAGCCCCAGCATTTT.

The CDR3 DNA is TGTGCTAGTGGTTTGGTACAGCAGGGGACGAACACTGAAGCTTTCTTT. It specifies CASGLVQQGTNTEAFF. V and J are TRBV12-5 and TRBJ1-1, with a tentative D call TRBD1 (6 bases). CDR3 length: 16 amino acids. V was pared by 0 bases and J by 1 base, with 12 bases between. Germline values: CDR1 LGHNT, CDR2 FRNRAP.

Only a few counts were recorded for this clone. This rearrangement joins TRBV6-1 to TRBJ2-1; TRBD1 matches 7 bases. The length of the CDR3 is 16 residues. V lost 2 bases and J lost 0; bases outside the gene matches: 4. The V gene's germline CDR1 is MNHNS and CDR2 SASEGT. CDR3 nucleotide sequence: TGTGCCAGCAGTGAACAGCCAGGGGGCTCCTACAATGAGCAGTTCTTC. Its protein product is CASSEQPGGSYNEQFF.

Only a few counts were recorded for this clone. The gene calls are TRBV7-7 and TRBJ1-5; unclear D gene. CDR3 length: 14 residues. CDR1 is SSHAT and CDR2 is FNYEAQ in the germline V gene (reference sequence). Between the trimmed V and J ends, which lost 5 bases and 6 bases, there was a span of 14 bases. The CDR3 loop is CASSPRFRGQPQHF. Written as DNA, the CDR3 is TGTGCCAGCAGCCCTAGGTTCCGAGGTCAGCCCCAGCATTTT.

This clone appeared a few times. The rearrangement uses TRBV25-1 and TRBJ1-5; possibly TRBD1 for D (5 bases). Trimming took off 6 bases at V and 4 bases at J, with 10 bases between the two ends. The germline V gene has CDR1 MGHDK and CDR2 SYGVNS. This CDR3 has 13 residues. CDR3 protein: CASRLTDNQPQHF. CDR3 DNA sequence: TGTGCCAGCAGGCTGACAGATAATCAGCCCCAGCATTTT. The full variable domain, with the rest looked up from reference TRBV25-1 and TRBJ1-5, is EADIYQTPRYLVIGTGKKITLECSQTMGHDKMYWYQQDPGMELHLIHYSYGVNSTEKGDLSSESTVSRIRTEHFPLTLESARPSHTSQYLCASRLTDNQPQHFGDGTRLSIL.

CDR3 nucleotide sequence: TGTGCCAGCAGCTTAGAGCTATGGGCAGGGGACAATCAGCCCCAGCATTTT. Translation: CASSLELWAGDNQPQHF. This chain connects TRBV7-2 to TRBJ1-5; perhaps TRBD1 as D (6 bases). The CDR3 is 17 amino acids. The V gene lost 1 base and the J gene lost 3 bases, with 16 bases spanning the gap. Germline V CDR1 and CDR2: SGHTA, FQGNSA.

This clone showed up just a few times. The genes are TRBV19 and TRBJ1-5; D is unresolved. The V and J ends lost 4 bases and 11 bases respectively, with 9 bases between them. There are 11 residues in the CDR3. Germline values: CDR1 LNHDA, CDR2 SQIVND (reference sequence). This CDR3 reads CASSTSGTQHF. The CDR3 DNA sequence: TGTGCCAGTAGTACCTCCGGGACCCAGCATTTT. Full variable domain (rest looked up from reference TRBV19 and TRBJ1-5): DGGITQSPKYLFRKEGQNVTLSCEQNLNHDAMYWYRQDPGQGLRLIYYSQIVNDFQKGDIAEGYSVSREKKESFPLTVTSAQKNPTAFYLCASSTSGTQHFGDGTRLSIL.

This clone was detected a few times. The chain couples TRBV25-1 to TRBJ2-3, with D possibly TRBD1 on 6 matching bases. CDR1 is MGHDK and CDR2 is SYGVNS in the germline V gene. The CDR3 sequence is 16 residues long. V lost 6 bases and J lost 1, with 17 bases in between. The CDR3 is CASSEGTTSGTDTQYF. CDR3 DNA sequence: TGTGCCAGCAGCGAAGGGACAACCTCCGGCACAGATACGCAGTATTTT.

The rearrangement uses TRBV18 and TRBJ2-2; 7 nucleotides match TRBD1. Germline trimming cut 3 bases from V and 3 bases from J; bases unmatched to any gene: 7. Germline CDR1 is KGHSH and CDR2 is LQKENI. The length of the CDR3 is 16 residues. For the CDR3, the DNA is TGTGCCAGCTCACCTAACAGGGGAGCAGACACCGGGGAGCTGTTTTTT. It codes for CASSPNRGADTGELFF.

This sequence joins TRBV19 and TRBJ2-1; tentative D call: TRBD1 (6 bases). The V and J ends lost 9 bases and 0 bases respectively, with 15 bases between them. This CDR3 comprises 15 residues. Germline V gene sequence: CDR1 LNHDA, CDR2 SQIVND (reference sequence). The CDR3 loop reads CASRWEGGSYNEQFF. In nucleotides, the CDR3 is TGTGCCAGCCGATGGGAAGGGGGCTCCTACAATGAGCAGTTCTTC.

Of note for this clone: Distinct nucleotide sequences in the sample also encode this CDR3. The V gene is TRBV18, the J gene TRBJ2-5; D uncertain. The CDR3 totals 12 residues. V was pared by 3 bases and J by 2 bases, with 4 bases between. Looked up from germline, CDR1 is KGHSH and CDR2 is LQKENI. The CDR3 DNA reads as TGTGCCAGCTCACCCAGTCAAGAGACCCAGTACTTC. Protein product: CASSPSQETQYF.

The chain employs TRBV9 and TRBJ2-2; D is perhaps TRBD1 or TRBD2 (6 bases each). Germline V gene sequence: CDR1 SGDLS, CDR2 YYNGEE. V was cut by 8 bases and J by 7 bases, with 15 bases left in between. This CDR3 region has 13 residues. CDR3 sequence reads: CASNLGGFGELFF. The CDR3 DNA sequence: TGTGCCAGTAACCTCGGGGGCTTCGGGGAGCTGTTTTTT.

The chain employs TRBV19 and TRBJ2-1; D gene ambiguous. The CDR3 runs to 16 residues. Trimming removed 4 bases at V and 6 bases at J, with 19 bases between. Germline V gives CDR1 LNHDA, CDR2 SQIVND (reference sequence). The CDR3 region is CASSNYRGWPSNEQFF. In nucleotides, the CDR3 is TGTGCCAGTAGTAACTACCGCGGCTGGCCAAGCAATGAGCAGTTCTTC.

CDR3 sequence: CASSQAFGLAGYTGELFF. CDR3 DNA sequence: TGTGCCAGCAGCCAAGCATTTGGACTAGCGGGATACACCGGGGAGCTGTTTTTT. The chain carries TRBV4-2 and TRBJ2-2; 12 nucleotides match TRBD2. This CDR3 comprises 18 residues. Germline V gene data show CDR1 as LGHNA and CDR2 as YNFKEQ. V gave up 1 base and J gave up 3 bases; unmatched junction bases: 6.

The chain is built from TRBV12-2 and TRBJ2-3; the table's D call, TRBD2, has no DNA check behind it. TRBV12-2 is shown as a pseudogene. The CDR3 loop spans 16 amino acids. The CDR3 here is CASRLPRGPSTDTQYF. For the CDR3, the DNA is TGTGCAAGTCGCTTACCGCGGGGGCCTAGCACAGATACGCAGTATTTT.